Presented here are 17 T cell receptor beta chains from one specimen sequenced in a study of a mutant IDH1 vaccine in newly diagnosed glioma. Regarding time point: week 47, end of study. With topical imiquimod, each dose of the vaccine consisted of 300 ug of mutant IDH1 20-mer peptide. Clones were sequenced by immunoSEQ multiplex PCR, and TCRdb holds only the in-frame ones, with some missing. The sample carries over 30,000 clones, 80% to 95% recorded once. Their cognate antigens are unknown. Sequences were derived from PBMCs, sampled from a glioma patient whose treatment included an IDH1 peptide vaccine. Receptor source: a woman aged 40 to 50 with glioma.

The chain recombines TRBV30 with TRBJ2-3; D not certain. CDR3 length equals 13 residues. Trimming stripped 2 bases from V and 0 bases from J, with 6 bases between. Germline V gene sequence: CDR1 GTSNPN, CDR2 SVGIG (reference sequence). The CDR3: CAWSSHSTDTQYF. CDR3 DNA sequence: TGTGCCTGGAGTTCCCATAGCACAGATACGCAGTATTTT.

The chain links TRBV5-8 to TRBJ1-6, with D possibly matching TRBD1 (5 bases). CDR3 length: 17 residues. The V gene's germline CDR1 is SGHTS and CDR2 YDEGEE. V was clipped by 1 base and J by 6 bases, with 17 bases between them. The CDR3 sequence: CASSLLRSPGSNSPLHF. The CDR3 coding sequence is TGTGCCAGCAGCTTGTTAAGATCGCCAGGGTCTAATTCACCCCTCCACTTT. The full variable domain, in which reference TRBV5-8 and TRBJ1-6 provide the parts outside the CDR3, is EAGVTQSPTHLIKTRGQQATLRCSPISGHTSVYWYQQALGLGLQFLLWYDEGEERNRGNFPPRFSGRQFPNYSSELNVNALELEDSALYLCASSLLRSPGSNSPLHFGNGTRLTVT.

This sequence joins TRBV15 and TRBJ2-7; 9 bases are shared with TRBD2. There are 15 residues in the CDR3. The V and J ends lost 1 base and 6 bases, in that order; junction bases with no gene match: 7. CDR1 LNHNV and CDR2 YYDKDF come from the germline V gene (reference sequence). CDR3: CATSRVGREGSEQYF. DNA of the CDR3: TGTGCCACCAGCAGAGTGGGGCGGGAGGGCTCCGAGCAGTACTTC.

The chain uses TRBV6-1 and TRBJ1-5; D remains unclear. The CDR3 extends over 15 amino acids. Germline-derived CDR1 and CDR2 are MNHNS and SASEGT. V shed 0 bases and J shed 3 bases, with 9 bases lying between them. The CDR3 nucleotides are TGTGCCAGCAGTGAAGCATTGGGTTACAATCAGCCCCAGCATTTT. It specifies CASSEALGYNQPQHF.

The CDR3: CASSLEGIGYTF. CDR3 nucleotides: TGTGCCAGCAGTTTAGAAGGGATAGGCTACACCTTC. This chain links TRBV27 with TRBJ1-2; D uncertain. V dropped 2 bases and J dropped 8 bases, with 9 bases sitting between them. The CDR3 spans 12 residues. Looked up from germline, CDR1 is MNHEY and CDR2 is SMNVEV (reference sequence).

The J gene is TRBJ2-3, the V gene TRBV13; D uncertain. Trimming took off 5 bases at V and 3 bases at J, with 9 bases between the two ends. This CDR3 has 13 residues. Germline CDR1 and CDR2: PRHDT and FYEKMQ (reference sequence). This CDR3 reads CASSPLATDTQYF. The CDR3 DNA follows: TGTGCCAGCAGCCCACTTGCTACAGATACGCAGTATTTT.

This chain joins TRBV10-3 and TRBJ1-1, with a weak D call TRBD1 (6 bases). CDR1 is ENHRY and CDR2 is SYGVKD in the germline V gene. There are 17 residues in the CDR3. V was cut by 3 bases and J by 1 base, with 18 bases left in between. As DNA, the CDR3 is TGTGCCATCAGTGACGGACAGCCCCGGACGCCGAACACTGAAGCTTTCTTT. Translating it yields CAISDGQPRTPNTEAFF.

V gene TRBV5-4 combines with J gene TRBJ2-7; TRBD2 might be the D (5 bases). V lost 0 bases and J lost 0, with 10 bases in between. CDR1 is SGHNT and CDR2 is YYREEE in the germline V gene (reference sequence). The CDR3 totals 15 residues. Written as DNA, the CDR3 is TGTGCCAGCAGCTTGGATTTGAGGGTCTCCTACGAGCAGTACTTC. Amino acid sequence: CASSLDLRVSYEQYF.

The chain links TRBV6-1 to TRBJ1-5, with D tentatively TRBD1 (5 bases). Germline V gene lookup returns CDR1 MNHNS and CDR2 SASEGT. The CDR3 is 20 amino acids. Trimming pared 0 bases from V and 3 bases from J, leaving 24 bases between. The CDR3, as DNA: TGTGCCAGCAGTGAAGCTCTCGCCGGGACCCCCAAGGGTATCAATCAGCCCCAGCATTTT. Amino acid sequence: CASSEALAGTPKGINQPQHF.

The gene calls are TRBV5-4 and TRBJ2-5; no definite D call. CDR1 is SGHNT and CDR2 is YYREEE in the germline V gene (reference sequence). V lost 3 bases to trimming and J lost 2 bases, with 11 bases between them. The CDR3 spans 14 residues. CDR3 sequence: CASSSQDLQETQYF. In nucleotides, the CDR3 is TGTGCCAGCAGCTCCCAGGATTTACAAGAGACCCAGTACTTC.

The chain recombines TRBV27 with TRBJ2-2; the D is unclear. The CDR3 sequence is 15 residues long. V was clipped by 8 bases and J by 1 base, with 14 bases between them. The germline V gene encodes CDR1 MNHEY and CDR2 SMNVEV (reference sequence). DNA for the CDR3: TGTGCCAGCCTTAAAAACCCCCGGAACACCGGGGAGCTGTTTTTT. Its protein product is CASLKNPRNTGELFF.

The rearrangement joins TRBV10-1 to TRBJ2-3; the match to TRBD2 covers 10 bases. Germline V gene lookup returns CDR1 WNHNN and CDR2 SYGVQD (reference sequence). The CDR3 sequence is 14 residues long. Germline trimming cut 6 bases from V and 1 base from J; bases unmatched to any gene: 1. In DNA, the CDR3 is TGCGCCAGCAGCCTAGCGGGGGGCACAGATACGCAGTATTTT. Protein product: CASSLAGGTDTQYF.

This chain uses TRBV7-9 with TRBJ1-1; unclear D gene. The CDR3 is made up of 15 amino acids. CDR1 SEHNR and CDR2 FQNEAQ come from the germline V gene (reference sequence). The V gene lost 5 bases and the J gene lost 5 bases, with 18 bases spanning the gap. The CDR3 DNA sequence: TGTGCCAGCAGCCCTGCGGGTGGTTGGGGAACTGAAGCTTTCTTT. This codes for CASSPAGGWGTEAFF.

The rearrangement joins TRBV2 to TRBJ2-1, with 13 bases that match TRBD2. This CDR3 spans 14 amino acids. CDR1 SNHLY and CDR2 FYNNEI come from the germline V gene. V shed 9 bases, J shed 4 bases, and the junction held 3 bases outside the gene matches. CDR3 DNA sequence: TGTGCCAGGACTAGCGGGAGGACTTACAATGAGCAGTTCTTC. Residues: CARTSGRTYNEQFF. Full variable domain (remainder filled in from reference TRBV2 and TRBJ2-1): EPEVTQTPSHQVTQMGQEVILRCVPISNHLYFYWYRQILGQKVEFLVSFYNNEISEKSEIFDDQFSVERPDGSNFTLKIRSTKLEDSAMYFCARTSGRTYNEQFFGPGTRLTVL.

The chain combines TRBV30 with TRBJ2-1; D is perhaps TRBD1 or TRBD2 (5 bases each). The V end was cut by 4 bases, the J end by 2 bases, with 15 bases between. The CDR3 loop spans 15 amino acids. The germline gives CDR1 GTSNPN, CDR2 SVGIG (reference sequence). CDR3 nucleotides: TGTGCCTGGAACCGGGGCCAAAACCCCTACAATGAGCAGTTCTTC. Protein: CAWNRGQNPYNEQFF.

V is TRBV11-1 and J is TRBJ2-3; D uncertain. CDR1 SGHAT and CDR2 FQDESV come from the germline V gene (reference sequence). The CDR3 runs 14 residues. Trimming left V 0 bases short and J 3 bases short, with 7 bases between. Written as DNA, the CDR3 is TGTGCCAGCAGCTTAGCGCGAGCGACAGATACGCAGTATTTT. Translated, it gives CASSLARATDTQYF.

The chain joins TRBV13 to TRBJ1-1; tentative D call: TRBD1 (5 bases). Trimming left V 5 bases short and J 1 base short, with 11 bases between. This CDR3 comprises 14 residues. CDR1 is PRHDT and CDR2 is FYEKMQ in the germline V gene (reference sequence). The CDR3 nucleotides are TGTGCCAGCAGCAATACAGGAGCGAACACTGAAGCTTTCTTT. It yields the protein CASSNTGANTEAFF.